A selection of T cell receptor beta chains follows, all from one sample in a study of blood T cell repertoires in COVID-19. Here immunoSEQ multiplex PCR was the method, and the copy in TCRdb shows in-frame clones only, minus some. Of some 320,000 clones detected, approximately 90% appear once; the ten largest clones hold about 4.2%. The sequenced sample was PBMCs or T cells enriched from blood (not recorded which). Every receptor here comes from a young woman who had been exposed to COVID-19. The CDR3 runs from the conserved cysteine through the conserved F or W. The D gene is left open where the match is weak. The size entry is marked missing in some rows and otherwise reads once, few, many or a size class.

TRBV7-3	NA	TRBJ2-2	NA	CASSLTGNTGELFF	TGTGCCAGCAGCTTGACGGGAAACACCGGGGAGCTGTTTTTT
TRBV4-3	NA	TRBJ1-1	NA	CASSQESGLNEAFF	TGCGCCAGCAGCCAAGAAAGTGGGCTGAATGAAGCTTTCTTT
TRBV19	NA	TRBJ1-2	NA	CASSMHRANYGYTF	TGTGCCAGTAGTATGCACAGGGCTAACTATGGCTACACCTTC
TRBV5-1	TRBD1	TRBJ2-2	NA	CASTPDRAKTGELFF	TGCGCCAGCACCCCGGACAGGGCAAAGACCGGGGAGCTGTTTTTT
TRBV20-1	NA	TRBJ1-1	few	CSEGRTTEAFF	TGCAGTGAGGGGAGGACCACTGAAGCTTTCTTT
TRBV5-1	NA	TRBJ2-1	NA	CASIPVTDLGGNEQFF	TGCGCCAGCATCCCAGTCACAGACCTGGGGGGCAATGAGCAGTTCTTC
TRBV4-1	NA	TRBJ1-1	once	CASSPGRGGRNTEAFF	TGCGCCAGCAGCCCCGGTCGGGGTGGGCGGAACACTGAAGCTTTCTTT
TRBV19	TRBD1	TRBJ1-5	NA	CASRSGQGFGQPQHF	TGTGCCAGTAGATCAGGACAGGGGTTTGGGCAGCCCCAGCATTTT
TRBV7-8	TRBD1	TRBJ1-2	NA	CASSPRQGANYGYTF	TGTGCCAGCAGCCCTAGACAGGGAGCTAACTATGGCTACACCTTC
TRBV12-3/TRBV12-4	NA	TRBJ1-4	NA	CASSFGTNEKLFF	TGTGCCAGCAGTTTCGGAACTAATGAAAAACTGTTTTTT
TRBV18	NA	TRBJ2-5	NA	CASSPVRGQETQYF	TGTGCCAGCTCCCCCGTTAGGGGGCAAGAGACCCAGTACTTC
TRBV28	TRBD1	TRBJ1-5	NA	CASSEGQVGQPQHF	TGTGCCAGCAGTGAGGGACAGGTGGGTCAGCCCCAGCATTTT
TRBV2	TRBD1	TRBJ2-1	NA	CASSPDRGEQFF	TGTGCCAGCAGTCCCGACAGGGGGGAGCAGTTCTTC
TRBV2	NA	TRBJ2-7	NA	CASPKGKGPGGNEQYF	TGTGCCAGCCCCAAAGGGAAGGGACCCGGCGGGAACGAGCAGTACTTC
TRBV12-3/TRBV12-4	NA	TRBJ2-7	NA	CASSPTYYEQYF	TGTGCCAGCAGTCCGACATACTACGAGCAGTACTTC
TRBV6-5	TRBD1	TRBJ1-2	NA	CASSFHRTGNYGYTF	TGTGCCAGCAGTTTCCATAGGACAGGGAACTATGGCTACACCTTC
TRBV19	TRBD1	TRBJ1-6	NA	CASSTGTGINSPLHF	TGTGCCAGTAGTACCGGGACAGGGATTAATTCACCCCTCCACTTT
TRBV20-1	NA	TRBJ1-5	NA	CSASRRVGNQPQHF	TGCAGTGCTAGTCGCAGGGTAGGTAATCAGCCCCAGCATTTT
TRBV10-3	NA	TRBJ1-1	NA	CAISEWEQGTEAFF	TGTGCCATCAGTGAGTGGGAACAGGGCACTGAAGCTTTCTTT
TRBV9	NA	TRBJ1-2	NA	CASKETNGGYTF	TGTGCCAGCAAGGAGACTAACGGGGGCTACACCTTC
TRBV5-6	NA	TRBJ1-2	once	CASSLGRAYGYTF	TGTGCCAGCAGCTTGGGCAGGGCGTATGGCTACACCTTC
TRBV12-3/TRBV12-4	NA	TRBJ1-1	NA	CASSFTGNTEAFF	TGTGCCAGCAGTTTCACAGGGAACACTGAAGCTTTCTTT
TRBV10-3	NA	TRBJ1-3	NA	CAISNRVGNTIYF	TGTGCCATCTCCAACAGGGTCGGAAACACCATATATTTT
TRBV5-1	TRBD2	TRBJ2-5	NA	CASSLLERGRETQYF	TGCGCCAGCAGCTTGCTCGAGCGGGGCAGAGAGACCCAGTACTTC
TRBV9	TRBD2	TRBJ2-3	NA	CASSVGSRGGTDTQYF	TGTGCCAGCAGCGTAGGGAGTCGGGGGGGCACAGATACGCAGTATTTT
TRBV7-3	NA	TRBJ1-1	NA	CASSLGGVLTEAFF	TGTGCCAGCAGCTTAGGGGGCGTGCTCACTGAAGCTTTCTTT
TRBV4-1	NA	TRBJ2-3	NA	CASSPQLVSTQYF	TGCGCCAGCAGCCCACAACTAGTCTCTACGCAGTATTTT
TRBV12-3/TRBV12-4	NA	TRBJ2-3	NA	CASSLQITDTQYF	TGTGCCAGCAGTTTGCAGATCACAGATACGCAGTATTTT
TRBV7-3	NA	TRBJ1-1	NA	CASSLNPTGMNTEAFF	TGTGCCAGCAGCTTAAACCCCACAGGGATGAACACTGAAGCTTTCTTT
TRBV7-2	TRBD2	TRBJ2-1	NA	CASSPGGSSYNEQFF	TGTGCCAGCAGCCCCGGGGGGAGCTCCTACAATGAGCAGTTCTTC
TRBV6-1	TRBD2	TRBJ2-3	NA	CASSEILPGLGGDTQYF	TGTGCCAGCAGTGAGATCCTTCCGGGACTAGGAGGAGATACGCAGTATTTT
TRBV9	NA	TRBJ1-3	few	CASSVGAGSGNTIYF	TGTGCCAGCAGCGTAGGAGCCGGCTCTGGAAACACCATATATTTT
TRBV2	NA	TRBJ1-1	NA	CASSVELPRSTEAFF	TGTGCCAGCAGTGTGGAACTCCCTCGGAGCACTGAAGCTTTCTTT
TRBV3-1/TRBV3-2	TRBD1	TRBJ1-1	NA	CASSHGTGLTEAFF	TGTGCCAGCAGCCACGGGACAGGGTTAACTGAAGCTTTCTTT
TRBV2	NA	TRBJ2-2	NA	CASSVRGADTGELFF	TGTGCCAGCAGTGTCAGGGGGGCAGACACCGGGGAGCTGTTTTTT
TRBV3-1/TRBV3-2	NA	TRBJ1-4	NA	CASSRSPATNEKLFF	TGTGCCAGCAGCCGATCCCCAGCAACTAATGAAAAACTGTTTTTT
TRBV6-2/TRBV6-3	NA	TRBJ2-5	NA	CASSHLLASVGETQYF	TGTGCCAGCAGTCACCTCCTAGCGAGCGTCGGAGAGACCCAGTACTTC
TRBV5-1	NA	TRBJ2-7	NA	CASSGLLTGYEQYF	TGCGCCAGCAGCGGACTCTTGACAGGCTACGAGCAGTACTTC
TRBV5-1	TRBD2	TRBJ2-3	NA	CASSLKLAGDTDTQYF	TGCGCCAGCAGCTTAAAACTAGCGGGCGACACAGATACGCAGTATTTT
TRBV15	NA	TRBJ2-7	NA	CATSFYRSSYEQYF	TGTGCCACCAGTTTCTACAGGAGTTCCTACGAGCAGTACTTC
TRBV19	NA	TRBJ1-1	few	CASSYYPPRTESLNTEAFF	TGTGCCAGTAGTTATTATCCCCCGCGGACAGAGTCCCTGAACACTGAAGCTTTCTTT
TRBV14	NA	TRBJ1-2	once	CASSQVGGNYGYTF	TGTGCCAGCAGCCAAGTCGGGGGAAACTATGGCTACACCTTC
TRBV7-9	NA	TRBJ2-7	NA	CASSLAVGLAEQYF	TGTGCCAGCAGCTTAGCGGTCGGTCTAGCCGAGCAGTACTTC